The 12 T cell receptor beta chains in this list originate from one sample, sequenced in a study of immune characteristics of hereditary and idiopathic chronic pancreatitis. Total pancreatectomy with islet autotransplantation was the source of the chronic pancreatitis pancreas tissue. Here immunoSEQ multiplex PCR was the method, and the copy in TCRdb shows in-frame clones only, minus some. The repertoire includes 13,000 to 15,000 clones, around 79% of them detected once, and approximately 15% sits in the top ten. The sequenced sample consisted of pancreas tissue with hereditary chronic pancreatitis. The source is a human donor with chronic pancreatitis.

By sample share, this clone is medium-sized (0.01 to 0.1%). The rearrangement uses TRBV30 and TRBJ1-4; D uncertain. The CDR3 is 16 amino acids. Looked up from germline, CDR1 is GTSNPN and CDR2 is SVGIG (reference sequence). V lost 2 bases and J lost 7, with 20 bases in between. The CDR3 DNA sequence: TGTGCCTGGAGTATGATAGGCGGAATTCGTCCTGAAAAACTGTTTTTT. Translation gives CAWSMIGGIRPEKLFF.

The rearrangement uses TRBV6-2 or TRBV6-3 and TRBJ2-4, with D perhaps matching TRBD1 or TRBD2 (5 bases each). Germline CDR1 MNHEY, CDR2 SVGEGT. With 6 bases removed from V and 10 bases from J, the gap between germline ends came to 16 bases. The CDR3 is 13 amino acids. The CDR3 DNA sequence: TGTGCCAGCAGCTCCGGGACGGGGCGTATTCAGTACTTC. It codes for CASSSGTGRIQYF.

The chain couples TRBV5-6 to TRBJ1-1; D is undetermined. The V and J ends lost 0 bases and 3 bases respectively, with 3 bases between them. This CDR3 region has 12 residues. CDR1 SGHDT and CDR2 YYEEEE come from the germline V gene. CDR3 bases: TGTGCCAGCAGCTTGGTATACACTGAAGCTTTCTTT. It codes for CASSLVYTEAFF.

This clone was counted a few times. The CDR3 region has the DNA TGCGCCAGCAATCGGGGGCCTTCTAGTGGGGCCAACGTCCTGACTTTC. It yields the protein CASNRGPSSGANVLTF. This rearrangement joins TRBV5-1 to TRBJ2-6; D might be TRBD1 or TRBD2, each matching 6 bases. Germline loops: CDR1 SGHRS, CDR2 YFSETQ. Trimming shortened V by 6 bases and J by 3 bases, and 16 bases separated the two germline ends. This CDR3 has 16 residues. The whole variable domain, remainder taken from reference TRBV5-1 and TRBJ2-6, is KAGVTQTPRYLIKTRGQQVTLSCSPISGHRSVSWYQQTPGQGLQFLFEYFSETQRNKGNFPGRFSGRQFSNSRSEMNVSTLELGDSALYLCASNRGPSSGANVLTFGAGSRLTVL.

The chain links TRBV24-1 to TRBJ2-7; D is perhaps TRBD1 or TRBD2 (6 bases each). The CDR3 is made up of 13 amino acids. Trimming shortened V by 11 bases and J by 0 bases, and 13 bases separated the two germline ends. Looked up from germline, CDR1 is KGHDR and CDR2 is SFDVKD. For the CDR3, the DNA is TGTGCCATCGGGGGCGGGGACTCCTACGAGCAGTACTTC. This gives the protein CAIGGGDSYEQYF.

This clone was counted only a few times. This sequence joins TRBV28 and TRBJ1-1; D is undetermined. Per the germline V gene, CDR1 is MDHEN and CDR2 is SYDVKM. The CDR3 spans 14 residues. V dropped 5 bases and J dropped 11 bases, with 21 bases sitting between them. This CDR3 is CASSPQSEGSRAFF. CDR3 coding DNA: TGTGCCAGCAGTCCCCAATCGGAGGGATCCCGTGCTTTCTTT.

In this sample, this clone turned up a few times. The chain couples TRBV27 to TRBJ2-1, with 10 bases matching TRBD1. Germline V gene data show CDR1 as MNHEY and CDR2 as SMNVEV (reference sequence). The trim removed 10 bases at V and 10 bases at J, leaving 13 bases unmatched. The CDR3 sequence is 14 residues long. Here the CDR3 reads CATRQGQGQGEQFF. The CDR3 DNA reads as TGTGCCACCCGGCAGGGCCAGGGACAGGGGGAGCAGTTCTTC.

This clone was seen a single time. J is TRBJ2-3 and V is TRBV28; D might be TRBD2 (5 bases). The CDR3 is 12 amino acids. CDR1 is MDHEN, CDR2 SYDVKM, per germline. Trimming removed 5 bases at V and 5 bases at J, with 8 bases between. CDR3 amino acids: CASSTGGDTQYF. In DNA, the CDR3 is TGTGCCAGCAGTACCGGAGGAGATACGCAGTATTTT. The full variable domain, with the rest looked up from reference TRBV28 and TRBJ2-3, is DVKVTQSSRYLVKRTGEKVFLECVQDMDHENMFWYRQDPGLGLRLIYFSYDVKMKEKGDIPEGYSVSREKKERFSLILESASTNQTSMYLCASSTGGDTQYFGPGTRLTVL.

The count of this clone is one. The rearrangement links TRBV6-5 to TRBJ1-2, with D possibly TRBD1 on 5 matching bases. The V gene lost 5 bases and the J gene lost 4 bases, with 17 bases spanning the gap. CDR3 size: 15 residues. The germline CDR1 and CDR2 sequences are MNHEY and SVGAGI. CDR3 bases: TGTGCCAGCAGTCCCCAAGGGGATAAGGGCTATGGCTACACCTTC. It codes for CASSPQGDKGYGYTF.

This CDR3 is CASSLRGEQFF. The CDR3 bases are TGTGCCAGCAGTCTACGGGGGGAGCAGTTCTTC. V and J are TRBV27 and TRBJ2-1, with D possibly being TRBD2 (6 bases). The germline V and J ends were trimmed by 5 bases and 10 bases, with 9 bases remaining between them. The CDR3 has 11 amino acids. The germline V gene encodes CDR1 MNHEY and CDR2 SMNVEV (reference sequence).

This chain links TRBV18 with TRBJ2-7; D remains unclear. Germline CDR1 is KGHSH and CDR2 is LQKENI. The CDR3 runs to 12 residues. Trimming left V 0 bases short and J 2 bases short, with 2 bases between. CDR3 residues: CASSPPTYEQYF. The CDR3 nucleotides read TGTGCCAGCTCACCACCTACCTACGAGCAGTACTTC.

The CDR3 protein is CASSLAPPDGYTF. The CDR3 coding sequence is TGTGCCAGCAGTCTGGCCCCGCCTGATGGCTACACCTTC. J is TRBJ1-2 and V is TRBV12-3 or TRBV12-4, with D unresolved. Trimming removed 5 bases at V and 6 bases at J, with 13 bases between. This CDR3 has 13 residues.